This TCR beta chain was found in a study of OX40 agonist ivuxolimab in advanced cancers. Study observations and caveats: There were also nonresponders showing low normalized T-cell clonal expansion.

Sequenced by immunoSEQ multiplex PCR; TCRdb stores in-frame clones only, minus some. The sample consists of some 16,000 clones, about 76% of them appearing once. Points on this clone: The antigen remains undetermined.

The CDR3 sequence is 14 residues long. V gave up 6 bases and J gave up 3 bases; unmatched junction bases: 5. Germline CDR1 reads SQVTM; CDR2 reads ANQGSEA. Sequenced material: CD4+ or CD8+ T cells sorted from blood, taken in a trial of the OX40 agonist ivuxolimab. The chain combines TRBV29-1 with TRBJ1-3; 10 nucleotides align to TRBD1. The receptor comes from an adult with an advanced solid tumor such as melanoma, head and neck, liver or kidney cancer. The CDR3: CSVRDRGLGNTIYF. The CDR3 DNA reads TGCAGCGTCCGGGACAGGGGTCTTGGAAACACCATATATTTT.